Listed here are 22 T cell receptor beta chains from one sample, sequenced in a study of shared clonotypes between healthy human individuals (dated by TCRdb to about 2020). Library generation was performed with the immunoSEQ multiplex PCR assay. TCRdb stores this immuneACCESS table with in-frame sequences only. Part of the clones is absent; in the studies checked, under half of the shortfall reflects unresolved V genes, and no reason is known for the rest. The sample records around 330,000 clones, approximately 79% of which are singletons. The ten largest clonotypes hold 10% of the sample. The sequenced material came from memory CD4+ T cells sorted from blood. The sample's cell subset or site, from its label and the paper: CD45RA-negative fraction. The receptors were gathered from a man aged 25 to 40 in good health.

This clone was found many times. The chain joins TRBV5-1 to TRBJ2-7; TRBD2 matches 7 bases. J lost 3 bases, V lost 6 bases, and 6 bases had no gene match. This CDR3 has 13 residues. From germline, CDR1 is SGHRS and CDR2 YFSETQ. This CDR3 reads CASTLTGGYEQYF. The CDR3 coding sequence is TGCGCCAGCACTCTTACGGGAGGCTACGAGCAGTACTTC.

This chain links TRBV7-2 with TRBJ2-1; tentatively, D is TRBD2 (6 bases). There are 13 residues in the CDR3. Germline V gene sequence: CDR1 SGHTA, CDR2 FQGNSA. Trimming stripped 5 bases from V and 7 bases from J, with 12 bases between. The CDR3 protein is CASSLGLPNEQFF. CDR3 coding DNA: TGTGCCAGCAGCCTGGGACTCCCGAATGAGCAGTTCTTC.

CDR3 protein: CSVTSGDEELFF. The CDR3, as DNA: TGCAGCGTGACTTCGGGTGACGAAGAACTGTTTTTT. This chain links TRBV29-1 with TRBJ1-4, with no clear D. Trimming took off 6 bases at V and 12 bases at J, with 17 bases between the two ends. Germline CDR1 is SQVTM and CDR2 is ANQGSEA. The CDR3 consists of 12 residues.

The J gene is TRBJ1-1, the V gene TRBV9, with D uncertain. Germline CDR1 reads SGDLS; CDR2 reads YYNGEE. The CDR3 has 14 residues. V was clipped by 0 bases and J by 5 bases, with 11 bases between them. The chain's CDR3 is CASSVDSSGTEAFF. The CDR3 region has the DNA TGTGCCAGCAGCGTAGATTCGAGTGGAACTGAAGCTTTCTTT.

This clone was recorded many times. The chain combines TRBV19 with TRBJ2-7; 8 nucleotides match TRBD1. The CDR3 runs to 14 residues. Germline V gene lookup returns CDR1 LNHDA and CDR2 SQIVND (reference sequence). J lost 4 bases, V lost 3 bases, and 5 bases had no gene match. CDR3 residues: CASSMQGASYEQYF. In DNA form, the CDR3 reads TGTGCCAGTAGTATGCAGGGGGCCTCGTACGAGCAGTACTTC.

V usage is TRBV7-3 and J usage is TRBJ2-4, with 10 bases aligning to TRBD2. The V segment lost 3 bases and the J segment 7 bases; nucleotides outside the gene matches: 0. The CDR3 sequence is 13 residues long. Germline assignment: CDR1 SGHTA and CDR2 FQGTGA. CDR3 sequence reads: CASSLTSGNIQYF. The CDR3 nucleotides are TGTGCCAGCAGCTTGACTAGCGGGAACATTCAGTACTTC.

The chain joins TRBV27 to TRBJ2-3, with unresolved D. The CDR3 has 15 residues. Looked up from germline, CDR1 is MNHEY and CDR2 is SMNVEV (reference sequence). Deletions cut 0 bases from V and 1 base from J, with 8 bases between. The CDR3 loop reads CASSLSYPGTDTQYF. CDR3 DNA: TGTGCCAGCAGTTTATCTTATCCAGGCACAGATACGCAGTATTTT.

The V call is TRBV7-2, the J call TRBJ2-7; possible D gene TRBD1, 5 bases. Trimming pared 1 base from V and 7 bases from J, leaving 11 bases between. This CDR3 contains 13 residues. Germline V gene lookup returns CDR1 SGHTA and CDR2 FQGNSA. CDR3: CASSLGPGLEQYF. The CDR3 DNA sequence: TGTGCCAGCAGCTTAGGTCCAGGGTTGGAGCAGTACTTC. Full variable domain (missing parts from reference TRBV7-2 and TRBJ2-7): GAGVSQSPSNKVTEKGKDVELRCDPISGHTALYWYRQSLGQGLEFLIYFQGNSAPDKSGLPSDRFSAERTGGSVSTLTIQRTQQEDSAVYLCASSLGPGLEQYFGPGTRLTVT.

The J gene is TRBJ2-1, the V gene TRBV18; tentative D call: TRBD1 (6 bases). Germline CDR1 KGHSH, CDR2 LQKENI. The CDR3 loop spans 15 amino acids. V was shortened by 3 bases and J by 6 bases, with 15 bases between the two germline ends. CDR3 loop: CASSPRGTNFNEQFF. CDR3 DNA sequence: TGTGCCAGCTCACCCCGTGGGACAAACTTCAATGAGCAGTTCTTC.

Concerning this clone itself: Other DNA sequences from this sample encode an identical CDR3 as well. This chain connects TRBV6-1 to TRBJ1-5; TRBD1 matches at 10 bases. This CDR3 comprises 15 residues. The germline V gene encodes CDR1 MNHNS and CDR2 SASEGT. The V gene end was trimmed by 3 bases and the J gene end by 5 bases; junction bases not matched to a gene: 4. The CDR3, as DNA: TGTGCCAGCAGTGAGGGGACAGGGGCCCATCAGCCCCAGCATTTT. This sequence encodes CASSEGTGAHQPQHF.

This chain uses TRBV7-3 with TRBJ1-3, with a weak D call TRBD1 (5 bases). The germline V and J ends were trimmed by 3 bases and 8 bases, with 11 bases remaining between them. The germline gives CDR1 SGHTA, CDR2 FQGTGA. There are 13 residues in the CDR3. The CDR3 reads CASSLGVLDTIYF. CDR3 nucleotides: TGTGCCAGCAGCTTGGGGGTTTTGGACACCATATATTTT. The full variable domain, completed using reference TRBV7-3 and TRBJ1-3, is GAGVSQTPSNKVTEKGKYVELRCDPISGHTALYWYRQSLGQGPEFLIYFQGTGAADDSGLPNDRFFAVRPEGSVSTLKIQRTERGDSAVYLCASSLGVLDTIYFGEGSWLTVV.

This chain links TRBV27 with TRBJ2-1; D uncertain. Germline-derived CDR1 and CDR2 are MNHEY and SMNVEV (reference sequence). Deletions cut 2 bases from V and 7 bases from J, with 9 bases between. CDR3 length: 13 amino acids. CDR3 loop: CASSLRWGNEQFF. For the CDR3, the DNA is TGTGCCAGCAGTTTACGGTGGGGTAATGAGCAGTTCTTC.

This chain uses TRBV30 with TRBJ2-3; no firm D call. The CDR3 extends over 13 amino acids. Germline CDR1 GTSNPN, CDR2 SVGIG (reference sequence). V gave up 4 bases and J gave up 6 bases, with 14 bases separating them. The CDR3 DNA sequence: TGTGCCTGGATCCCAACGATAGGGGATACGCAGTATTTT. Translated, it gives CAWIPTIGDTQYF.

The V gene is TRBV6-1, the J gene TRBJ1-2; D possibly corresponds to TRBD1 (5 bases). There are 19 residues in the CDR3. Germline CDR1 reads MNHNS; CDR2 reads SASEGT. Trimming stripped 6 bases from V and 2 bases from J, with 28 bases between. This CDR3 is CASSETPGRASKYNYGYTF. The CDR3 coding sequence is TGTGCCAGCAGCGAAACTCCGGGGCGGGCCAGCAAGTACAACTATGGCTACACCTTC.

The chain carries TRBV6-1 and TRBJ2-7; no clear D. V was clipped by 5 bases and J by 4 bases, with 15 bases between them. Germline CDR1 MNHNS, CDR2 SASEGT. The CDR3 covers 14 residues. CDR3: CASSIGPLQYEQYF. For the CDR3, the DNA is TGTGCCAGCAGTATTGGTCCACTTCAATACGAGCAGTACTTC.

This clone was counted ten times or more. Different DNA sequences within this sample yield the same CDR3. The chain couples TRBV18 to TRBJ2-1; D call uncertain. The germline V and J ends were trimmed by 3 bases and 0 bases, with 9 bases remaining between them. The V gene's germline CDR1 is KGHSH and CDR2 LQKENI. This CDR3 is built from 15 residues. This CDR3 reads CASSPYVSSYNEQFF. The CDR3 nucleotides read TGTGCCAGCTCACCCTACGTGAGCTCCTACAATGAGCAGTTCTTC.

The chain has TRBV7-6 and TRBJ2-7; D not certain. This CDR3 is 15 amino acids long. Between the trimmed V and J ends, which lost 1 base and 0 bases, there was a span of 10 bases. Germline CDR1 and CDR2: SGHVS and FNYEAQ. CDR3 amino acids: CASSLEPESSYEQYF. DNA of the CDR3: TGTGCCAGCAGCTTAGAGCCGGAAAGCTCCTACGAGCAGTACTTC.

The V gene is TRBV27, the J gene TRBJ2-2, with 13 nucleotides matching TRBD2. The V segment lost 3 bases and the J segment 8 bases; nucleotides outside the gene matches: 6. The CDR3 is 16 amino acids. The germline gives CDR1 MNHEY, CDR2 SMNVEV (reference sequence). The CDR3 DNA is TGTGCCAGCAGTTTTGTCGGACTAGCGGGAGAAGGGGAGCTGTTTTTT. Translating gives CASSFVGLAGEGELFF.

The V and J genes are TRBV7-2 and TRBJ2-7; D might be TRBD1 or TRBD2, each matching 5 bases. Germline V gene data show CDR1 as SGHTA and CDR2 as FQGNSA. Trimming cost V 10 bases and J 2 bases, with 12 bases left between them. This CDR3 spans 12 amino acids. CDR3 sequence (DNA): TGTGCCACCCGTCAGGGACCCTACGAGCAGTACTTC. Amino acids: CATRQGPYEQYF.

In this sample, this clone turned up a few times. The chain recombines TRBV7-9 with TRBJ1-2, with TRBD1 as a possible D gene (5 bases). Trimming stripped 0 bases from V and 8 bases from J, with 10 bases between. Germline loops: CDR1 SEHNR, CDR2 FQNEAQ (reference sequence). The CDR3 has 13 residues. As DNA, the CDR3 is TGTGCCAGCAGCTTAGCTCAGGGCGAAGGCTACACCTTC. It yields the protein CASSLAQGEGYTF.

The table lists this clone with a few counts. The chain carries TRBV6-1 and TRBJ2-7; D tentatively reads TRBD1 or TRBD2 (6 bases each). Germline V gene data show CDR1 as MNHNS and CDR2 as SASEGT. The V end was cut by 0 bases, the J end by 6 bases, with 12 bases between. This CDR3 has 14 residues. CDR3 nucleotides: TGTGCCAGCAGTGAAGCAGGGGGGATGGTCGAGCAGTACTTC. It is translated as CASSEAGGMVEQYF.

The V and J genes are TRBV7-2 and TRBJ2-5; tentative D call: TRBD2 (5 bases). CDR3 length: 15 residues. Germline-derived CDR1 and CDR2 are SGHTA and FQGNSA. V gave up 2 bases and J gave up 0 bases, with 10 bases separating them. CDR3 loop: CASSLYREYQETQYF. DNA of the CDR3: TGTGCCAGCAGCTTATATAGGGAGTACCAAGAGACCCAGTACTTC.